Below are 12 T cell receptor beta chains sequenced from a single sample in a study of blood T cell repertoires in COVID-19. Here immunoSEQ multiplex PCR was the method, and the copy in TCRdb shows in-frame clones only, minus some. The data contain just over 300,000 clones, 87% of them seen just once; the ten biggest clones take up around 8.9%. Source material: PBMCs or T cells enriched from blood (not recorded which). The receptors were gathered from a woman between 18 and 30 years old who had recovered from COVID-19.

The rearrangement links TRBV9 to TRBJ2-7; 11 bases align to TRBD1. CDR3 size: 17 residues. From germline, CDR1 is SGDLS and CDR2 YYNGEE. The V and J ends lost 0 bases and 6 bases, in that order; junction bases with no gene match: 11. The CDR3 loop reads CASSVGDRGRLASEQYF. The CDR3 nucleotides are TGTGCCAGCAGCGTAGGGGACAGGGGGAGGCTAGCTAGCGAGCAGTACTTC.

The chain carries TRBV5-1 and TRBJ1-1, with D hard to call. Germline-derived CDR1 and CDR2 are SGHRS and YFSETQ. The CDR3 totals 16 residues. V lost 1 base, J lost 3 bases, and 16 bases lay in between. This chain's CDR3 is CASSLRFGVSDTEAFF. CDR3 nucleotides: TGCGCCAGCAGCTTGAGGTTCGGGGTGTCGGACACTGAAGCTTTCTTT.

The J gene is TRBJ1-6, the V gene TRBV9; 12 bases line up with TRBD1. V dropped 0 bases and J dropped 10; count of bases not matched to a gene: 2. There are 15 residues in the CDR3. The germline V gene has CDR1 SGDLS and CDR2 YYNGEE. CDR3 in amino acids: CASSVEGTGGSPLHF. In DNA, the CDR3 is TGTGCCAGCAGCGTAGAAGGGACAGGGGGCTCACCCCTCCACTTT.

The V call is TRBV7-2, the J call TRBJ1-1; D is possibly TRBD1 (5 bases). Looked up from germline, CDR1 is SGHTA and CDR2 is FQGNSA. The CDR3 runs to 14 residues. Trimming took 3 bases from V and 3 from J, leaving 11 bases between them. CDR3 loop: CASSLYQGYTEAFF. The CDR3 nucleotides are TGTGCCAGCAGCTTGTATCAGGGTTACACTGAAGCTTTCTTT.

This clone was detected only a few times. The CDR3 bases are TGTGCCAGCAGTTTTCCCCACCAAGCCGCTCGGGACACCATATATTTT. It is translated as CASSFPHQAARDTIYF. This rearrangement joins TRBV28 to TRBJ1-3; D uncertain. Trimming removed 3 bases from V and 8 bases from J, with 20 bases in between. Looked up from germline, CDR1 is MDHEN and CDR2 is SYDVKM. The CDR3 consists of 16 residues.

The V call is TRBV7-9, the J call TRBJ2-3; possibly TRBD2 for D (5 bases). The CDR3 is made up of 15 amino acids. Germline CDR1 and CDR2: SEHNR and FQNEAQ (reference sequence). V dropped 1 base and J dropped 6 bases, with 14 bases sitting between them. The CDR3 DNA reads as TGTGCCAGCAGCTTAGGCGGCGGGCTCCCGGATACGCAGTATTTT. It codes for CASSLGGGLPDTQYF.

This sequence joins TRBV29-1 and TRBJ1-2, with D perhaps matching TRBD1 (6 bases). CDR3 length equals 17 residues. Trimming took off 1 base at V and 4 bases at J, with 22 bases between the two ends. CDR1 is SQVTM and CDR2 is ANQGSEA in the germline V gene. CDR3 residues: CSVEVSSYVQGTYGYTF. The DNA of the CDR3 is TGCAGCGTTGAAGTTAGTAGTTACGTGCAGGGGACCTATGGCTACACCTTC.

V gene TRBV7-9 combines with J gene TRBJ2-1, with TRBD2 identical over 9 bases. J was trimmed by 5 bases and V by 3 bases; bases with no gene match: 11. The CDR3 has 17 amino acids. In germline, CDR1 is SEHNR, CDR2 FQNEAQ (reference sequence). The CDR3 spells CASSLRLAGDVNNEQFF. CDR3 in DNA: TGTGCCAGCAGCTTGAGGTTAGCGGGAGATGTCAACAATGAGCAGTTCTTC.

V and J are TRBV7-6 and TRBJ2-1; D is uncertain. From germline, CDR1 is SGHVS and CDR2 FNYEAQ. Trimming stripped 5 bases from V and 8 bases from J, with 7 bases between. The CDR3 runs 11 residues. The CDR3 bases are TGTGCCAGCAGCGATGGCCATGAGCAGTTCTTC. It specifies CASSDGHEQFF.

The chain uses TRBV6-1 and TRBJ1-4, with a possible D match to TRBD1 (5 bases). The CDR3 is made up of 15 amino acids. In germline, CDR1 is MNHNS, CDR2 SASEGT. V lost 1 base, J lost 8 bases, and 14 bases lay in between. This CDR3 is CASSEDTGHGEKLFF. DNA for the CDR3: TGTGCCAGCAGTGAAGATACAGGTCATGGGGAAAAACTGTTTTTT.

V is TRBV9 and J is TRBJ2-7; 8 bases agree with TRBD2. The V gene end was trimmed by 0 bases and the J gene end by 4 bases; junction bases not matched to a gene: 6. From germline, CDR1 is SGDLS and CDR2 YYNGEE. The CDR3 is 15 amino acids. CDR3 sequence: CASSVASSGIYEQYF. The CDR3 region has the DNA TGTGCCAGCAGCGTAGCCAGTAGCGGGATTTACGAGCAGTACTTC. The whole variable domain, remainder taken from reference TRBV9 and TRBJ2-7, is DSGVTQTPKHLITATGQRVTLRCSPRSGDLSVYWYQQSLDQGLQFLIQYYNGEERAKGNILERFSAQQFPDLHSELNLSSLELGDSALYFCASSVASSGIYEQYFGPGTRLTVT.

This chain uses TRBV27 with TRBJ1-5, with TRBD1 matching 10 bases. This CDR3 region has 15 residues. Germline V lookup: CDR1 MNHEY, CDR2 SMNVEV (reference sequence). The trim removed 5 bases at V and 5 bases at J, leaving 6 bases unmatched. CDR3 coding DNA: TGTGCCAGCAGTCGAAGGACAGGGGGGGATCAGCCCCAGCATTTT. Its translation is CASSRRTGGDQPQHF.